This T cell receptor (beta chain) comes out of a study of molecular identifiers for immune sequencing clone quantification. V lost 2 bases and J lost 2; bases outside the gene matches: 6. Germline assignment: CDR1 DFQATT and CDR2 SNEGSKA (reference sequence). The CDR3 contains 16 residues. TCRdb ran MiXCR on the PCR reads and lists one entry per CDR3 protein. The profile shows 490,000 or so distinct CDR3 sequences, roughly a fifth of them singletons. This clonotype was counted between two and nine times. The sequence derives from a human donor in good health. Some libraries in this study had Jurkat cell RNA spiked in. Input material: naive CD8+ T cells from blood, with Jurkat cell RNA spiked in. Sample subset: FACS-sorted CD8+CD4-CCR7+CD45RA+ naive T cells. The V gene is TRBV20-1, the J gene TRBJ2-5, with 12 bases fitting TRBD2. CDR3 in amino acids: CSARLAGGLAQETQYF. CDR3 coding DNA: TGCAGTGCTAGACTAGCGGGGGGGTTGGCACAAGAGACCCAGTACTTC.